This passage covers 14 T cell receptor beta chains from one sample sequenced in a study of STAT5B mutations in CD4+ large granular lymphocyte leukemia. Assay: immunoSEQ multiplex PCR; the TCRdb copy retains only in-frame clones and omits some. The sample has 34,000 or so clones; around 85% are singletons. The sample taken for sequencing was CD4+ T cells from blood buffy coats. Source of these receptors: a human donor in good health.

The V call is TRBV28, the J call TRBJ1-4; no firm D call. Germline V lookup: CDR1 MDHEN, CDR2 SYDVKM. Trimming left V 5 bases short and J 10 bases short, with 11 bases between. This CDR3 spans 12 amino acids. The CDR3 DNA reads TGTGCCAGCAGTCTTTTTCGGGGAAAACTGTTTTTT. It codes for CASSLFRGKLFF. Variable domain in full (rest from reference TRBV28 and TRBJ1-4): DVKVTQSSRYLVKRTGEKVFLECVQDMDHENMFWYRQDPGLGLRLIYFSYDVKMKEKGDIPEGYSVSREKKERFSLILESASTNQTSMYLCASSLFRGKLFFGSGTQLSVL.

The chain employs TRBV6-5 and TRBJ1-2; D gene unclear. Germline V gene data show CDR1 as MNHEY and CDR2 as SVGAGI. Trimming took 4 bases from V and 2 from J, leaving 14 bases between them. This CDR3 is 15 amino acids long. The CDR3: CASSWVRLRNYGYTF. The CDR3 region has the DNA TGTGCCAGCAGTTGGGTCCGTTTGCGGAACTATGGCTACACCTTC.

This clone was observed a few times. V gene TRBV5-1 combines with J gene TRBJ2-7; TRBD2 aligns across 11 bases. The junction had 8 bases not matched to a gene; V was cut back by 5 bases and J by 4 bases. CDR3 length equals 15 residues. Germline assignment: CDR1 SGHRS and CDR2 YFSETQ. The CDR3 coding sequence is TGCGCCAGCAGTTCTAGCGGGAGGAAGGAGTACGAGCAGTACTTC. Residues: CASSSSGRKEYEQYF.

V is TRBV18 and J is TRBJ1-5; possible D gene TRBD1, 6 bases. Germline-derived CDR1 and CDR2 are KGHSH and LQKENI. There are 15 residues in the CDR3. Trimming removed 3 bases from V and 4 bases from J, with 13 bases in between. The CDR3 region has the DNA TGTGCCAGCTCACCTTTTGGACAGATGAATCAGCCCCAGCATTTT. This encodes CASSPFGQMNQPQHF.

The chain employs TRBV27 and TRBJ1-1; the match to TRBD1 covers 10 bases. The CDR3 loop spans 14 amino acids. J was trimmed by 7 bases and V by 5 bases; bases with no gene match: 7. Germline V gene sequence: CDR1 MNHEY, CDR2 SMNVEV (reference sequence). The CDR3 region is CASSGQGGSGEAFF. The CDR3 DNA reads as TGTGCCAGCAGTGGACAGGGGGGTTCGGGTGAAGCTTTCTTT.

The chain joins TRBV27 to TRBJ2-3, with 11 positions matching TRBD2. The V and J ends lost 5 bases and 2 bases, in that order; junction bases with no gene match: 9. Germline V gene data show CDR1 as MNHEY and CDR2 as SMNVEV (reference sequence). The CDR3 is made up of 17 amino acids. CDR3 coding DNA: TGTGCCAGCAGTCAGCCGGGACTAGCGGCCCTCACAGATACGCAGTATTTT. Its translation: CASSQPGLAALTDTQYF.

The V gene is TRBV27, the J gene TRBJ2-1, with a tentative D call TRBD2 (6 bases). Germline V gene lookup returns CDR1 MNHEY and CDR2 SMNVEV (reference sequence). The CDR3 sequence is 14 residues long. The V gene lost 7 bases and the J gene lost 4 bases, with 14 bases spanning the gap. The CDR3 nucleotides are TGTGCCAGCACTACTAGCTTTCCTTACAATGAGCAGTTCTTC. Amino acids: CASTTSFPYNEQFF.

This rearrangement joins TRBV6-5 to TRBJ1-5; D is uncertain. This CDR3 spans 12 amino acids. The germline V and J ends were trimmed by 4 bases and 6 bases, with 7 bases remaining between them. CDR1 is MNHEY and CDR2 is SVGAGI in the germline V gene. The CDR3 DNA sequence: TGTGCCAGCAGTTCCTATGGTCAGCCCCAGCATTTT. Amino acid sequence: CASSSYGQPQHF.

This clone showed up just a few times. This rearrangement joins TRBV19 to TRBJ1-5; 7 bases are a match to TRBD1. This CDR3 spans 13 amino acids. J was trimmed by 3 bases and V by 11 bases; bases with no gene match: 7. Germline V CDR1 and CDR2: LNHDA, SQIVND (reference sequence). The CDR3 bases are TGTGCCGGGGGACAGCAACTCAATCAGCCCCAGCATTTT. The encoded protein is CAGGQQLNQPQHF.

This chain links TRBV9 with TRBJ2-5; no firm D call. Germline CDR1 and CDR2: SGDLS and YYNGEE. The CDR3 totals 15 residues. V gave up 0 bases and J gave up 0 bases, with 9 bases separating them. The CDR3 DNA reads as TGTGCCAGCAGCGTAGGAGGCTGGGACCAAGAGACCCAGTACTTC. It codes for CASSVGGWDQETQYF.

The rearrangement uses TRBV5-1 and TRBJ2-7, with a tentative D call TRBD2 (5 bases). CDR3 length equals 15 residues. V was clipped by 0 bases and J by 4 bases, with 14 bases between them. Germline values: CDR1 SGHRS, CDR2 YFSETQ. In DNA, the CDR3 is TGCGCCAGCAGCTTGGGAGGAGGTGGGCTGTACGAGCAGTACTTC. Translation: CASSLGGGGLYEQYF.

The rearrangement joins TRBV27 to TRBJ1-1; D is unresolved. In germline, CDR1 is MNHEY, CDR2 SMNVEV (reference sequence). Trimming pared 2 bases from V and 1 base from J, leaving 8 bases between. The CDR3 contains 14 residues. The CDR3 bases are TGTGCCAGCAGTTTACAGGCGGGGAACACTGAAGCTTTCTTT. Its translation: CASSLQAGNTEAFF.

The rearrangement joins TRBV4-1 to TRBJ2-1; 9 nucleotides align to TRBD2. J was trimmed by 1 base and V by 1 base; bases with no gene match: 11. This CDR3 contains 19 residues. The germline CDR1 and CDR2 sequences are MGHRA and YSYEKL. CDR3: CASSQVPFSGRRSYNEQFF. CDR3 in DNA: TGCGCCAGCAGCCAAGTGCCCTTTAGCGGGAGAAGATCCTACAATGAGCAGTTCTTC.

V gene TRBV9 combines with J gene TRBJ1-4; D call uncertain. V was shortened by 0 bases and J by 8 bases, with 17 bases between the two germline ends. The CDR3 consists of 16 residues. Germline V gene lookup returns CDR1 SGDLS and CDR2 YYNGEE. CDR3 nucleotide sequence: TGTGCCAGCAGCGTAGCTCTCCTTACCGACGGCGAAAAACTGTTTTTT. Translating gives CASSVALLTDGEKLFF.